Presented here are 5 T cell receptor beta chains from one specimen sequenced in a study of T cell responses to AZD1222 COVID-19 vaccine. Clones were read by immunoSEQ multiplex PCR, and TCRdb kept only the in-frame ones, dropping some. The profile shows fewer than 150,000 clones, over 90% of them singletons. This specimen was peripheral blood, taken on day 0 of AZD1222 vaccination. The source is an adult in good health.

V gene TRBV7-2 combines with J gene TRBJ1-1, with D hard to call. The germline V gene has CDR1 SGHTA and CDR2 FQGNSA. V gave up 0 bases and J gave up 3 bases, with 17 bases separating them. This CDR3 spans 17 amino acids. CDR3 DNA sequence: TGTGCCAGCAGCTTAGCGCTAGGGTCAGTTTCCTACACTGAAGCTTTCTTT. This codes for CASSLALGSVSYTEAFF.

The chain has TRBV19 and TRBJ2-7, with 8 positions matching TRBD2. This CDR3 spans 15 amino acids. V was clipped by 3 bases and J by 0 bases; unmatched bases: 4. Germline V CDR1 and CDR2: LNHDA, SQIVND (reference sequence). CDR3 bases: TGTGCCAGTAGTATGGGTAGCGGGGTCTCCTACGAGCAGTACTTC. Translation gives CASSMGSGVSYEQYF.

This sequence joins TRBV10-3 and TRBJ2-5, with 9 bases aligning to TRBD1. With 7 bases clipped from V and 4 bases from J, the junction kept 7 bases outside the gene matches. CDR3 length: 14 residues. Per the germline V gene, CDR1 is ENHRY and CDR2 is SYGVKD. For the CDR3, the DNA is TGTGCCATCAAACCGGGACAGGGTCTAGAGACCCAGTACTTC. It is translated as CAIKPGQGLETQYF.

The rearrangement uses TRBV19 and TRBJ1-4; perhaps TRBD1 as D (5 bases). Looked up from germline, CDR1 is LNHDA and CDR2 is SQIVND (reference sequence). Trimming pared 2 bases from V and 8 bases from J, leaving 21 bases between. The CDR3 consists of 17 residues. The CDR3 DNA reads as TGTGCCAGTAGTATATATCTCTCGAGGGGCGCGGACGAAAAACTGTTTTTT. Its translation: CASSIYLSRGADEKLFF.

Only one count was recorded for this clone. The V call is TRBV3-1 (or the pseudogene TRBV3-2), the J call TRBJ2-3; D ambiguous. The CDR3 loop spans 16 amino acids. The germline gives CDR1 LGHDT, CDR2 YNNKEL (reference sequence). The V end was cut by 0 bases, the J end by 0 bases, with 10 bases between. As DNA, the CDR3 is TGTGCCAGCAGCCAAGATGGTCGGGCCAGCACAGATACGCAGTATTTT. Translated: CASSQDGRASTDTQYF.